These 7 T cell receptor beta chains were sequenced from one sample in a study of shared clonotypes between healthy human individuals. Clones were read by immunoSEQ multiplex PCR, and TCRdb kept only the in-frame ones, dropping some. The sample lists about 2 million clones, about 95% occurring once. The specimen was naive CD4+ T cells sorted from blood. The subset is: CD45RA+ positively selected. Every receptor here comes from a man aged 18 to 30 in good health.

This clone was detected once. The J gene is TRBJ1-1, the V gene TRBV6-1; 8 bases agree with TRBD1. Trimming at V came to 4 bases and at J to 6 bases, leaving 16 bases not matched to a gene. Per the germline V gene, CDR1 is MNHNS and CDR2 is SASEGT. The CDR3 is 17 amino acids. DNA of the CDR3: TGTGCCAGCAGTGGATTTCTGCAGGGGGCGCAGATCGCTGAAGCTTTCTTT. Translated, it gives CASSGFLQGAQIAEAFF.

V gene TRBV15 combines with J gene TRBJ2-7; possibly TRBD1 for D (6 bases). The germline V gene has CDR1 LNHNV and CDR2 YYDKDF (reference sequence). The CDR3 loop spans 13 amino acids. Trimming shortened V by 0 bases and J by 6 bases, and 9 bases separated the two germline ends. CDR3 DNA sequence: TGTGCCACCAGCAGAGAGGGACAAACCGAGCAGTACTTC. Amino acids: CATSREGQTEQYF.

V is TRBV5-6 and J is TRBJ2-3; no clear D. Trimming cost V 3 bases and J 1 base, with 9 bases left between them. Germline CDR1 and CDR2: SGHDT and YYEEEE. The CDR3 loop spans 14 amino acids. CDR3 in amino acids: CASSYLPGTDTQYF. Written as DNA, the CDR3 is TGTGCCAGCAGCTACCTGCCCGGCACAGATACGCAGTATTTT.

A word on this clone: This sample includes further DNA sequences coding for the same CDR3. V is TRBV18 and J is TRBJ2-7; the D gene is possibly TRBD1 (5 bases). The V gene's germline CDR1 is KGHSH and CDR2 LQKENI. Trimming pared 1 base from V and 3 bases from J, leaving 10 bases between. The CDR3 sequence is 14 residues long. The DNA for the CDR3 is TGTGCCAGCTCACCACAGGGGCGCGACTACGAGCAGTACTTC. It translates to CASSPQGRDYEQYF.

V is TRBV9 and J is TRBJ2-5; either TRBD1 or TRBD2 may fit D (5 bases each). Deletions cut 0 bases from V and 5 bases from J, with 11 bases between. Per the germline V gene, CDR1 is SGDLS and CDR2 is YYNGEE. The CDR3 loop spans 14 amino acids. Here the CDR3 DNA reads TGTGCCAGCAGCGTAGGGGGACGATCCGAGACCCAGTACTTC. Translation gives CASSVGGRSETQYF.

The chain combines TRBV9 with TRBJ1-3; TRBD1 agrees at 10 bases. The germline gives CDR1 SGDLS, CDR2 YYNGEE. The CDR3 consists of 17 residues. V lost 3 bases, J lost 7 bases, and 13 bases stayed unmatched. The CDR3 loop is CASSAYDRGRVGNTIYF. In DNA form, the CDR3 reads TGTGCCAGCAGCGCCTACGACAGGGGGCGTGTAGGGAACACCATATATTTT.

The V call is TRBV11-1, the J call TRBJ1-2; 8 bases fit TRBD1. The CDR3 has 15 amino acids. Trimming took 5 bases from V and 4 from J; bases not matched to a gene: 9. The germline V gene has CDR1 SGHAT and CDR2 FQDESV (reference sequence). CDR3: CASSPTDRVGYGYTF. The CDR3 DNA follows: TGTGCCAGCAGCCCAACGGACAGGGTTGGCTATGGCTACACCTTC.